Reported below is one T cell receptor (beta chain). This clone's antigen is unknown. Base qualities are not provided; no much larger clone lies one nucleotide away. Genomic DNA was extracted from sorted cells for sequencing of the TCRbeta CDR3 region. The immunoSEQ Assay was used to sequence the TCRbeta CDR3 regions. Held by TCRdb, this immuneACCESS table contains in-frame sequences only and omits some clones. Under half of the omission traces to an unresolved V gene where checked; the cause of the rest is unknown. In this sample the table shows 55,000 to 80,000 clones, 86% of which occur a single time. The leading ten clones occupy approximately 2.1% of the sample. The trial excluded patients who had a history of autoimmune disease or were on systemic immunosuppression. In every dose cohort, peripheral blood was drawn for TCR sequencing at baseline, cycle 4 day 1, and cycle 7 day 1. Samples were obtained from an open-label, multicenter, first-in-human phase I dose-escalation trial of ivuxolimab. Adults with locally advanced or metastatic melanoma, renal cell, hepatocellular, or head and neck squamous cell carcinoma were enrolled in the trial. Before TCR sequencing, CD4+ T cells and CD8+ T cells from peripheral blood were sorted into separate populations.

The source of the sample is a study of OX40 agonist ivuxolimab in advanced cancers. Notes on the research overall: Ivuxolimab, which targeted the costimulatory receptor OX40 (CD134), was an agonistic, fully human IgG2 monoclonal antibody. In the dose-escalation cohort, roughly four fifths of patients were male, and the mean age was approximately 60 years, with a range of about 23 to 85. Among the roughly 54 dose-escalation patients, around 20 had hepatocellular carcinoma, about 15 melanoma, 9 renal cell carcinoma and 9 head and neck cancer. Intravenous ivuxolimab was administered to patients every 2 weeks at six dose levels: 0.01, 0.1, 0.3, 1.5, 3 and 10 mg/kg. Partial responses occurred in three dose-escalation patients, of whom one had hepatocellular carcinoma and two had cutaneous melanoma. The paper covers the monotherapy dose-escalation part of the phase I ivuxolimab trial, which included N of about 56 patients. Prior anti-PD-1, anti-PD-L1 or anti-CTLA-4 therapy was permitted, and checkpoint inhibitors had been received by about two fifths of dose-escalation patients. The point of sequencing TCRbeta in the periphery was to test whether ivuxolimab changed TCR sequence diversity and drove clonal T-cell expansion. Results and caveats for the whole study, not just this receptor: Clonal expansion of both CD4+ and CD8+ blood T cells was observed from baseline to week 6 at doses 0.1 to 3.0 mg/kg. Low levels of normalized T-cell clonal expansion were also seen in some patients who did not respond. Antigen specificity was not determined for the clonally expanded peripheral T cells. Partial responders in the 0.1-3.0 mg/kg groups had among the lowest normalized peripheral clonal expansion, especially among CD8+ T cells. After ivuxolimab, more expanded clones were found on average in CD8+ T cells than in CD4+ T cells.

At the junction V is shortened by 11 bases and J by 0 bases, with 17 bases in between. The CDR3 covers 14 residues, taking in both the cysteine and the phenylalanine. The entry retains the CDR3 DNA only, 42 bases that are in frame from base 1. Sequences SNHLY (CDR1) and FYNNEI (CDR2) are obtained from the germline V gene. The receptor comes from an adult with an advanced solid tumor such as melanoma, head and neck, liver or kidney cancer. The input for sequencing was CD4+ or CD8+ T cells sorted from blood, taken in a trial of the OX40 agonist ivuxolimab. The chain employs TRBV2 and TRBJ2-7, and the D gene may be TRBD1, 5 bases matching. CDR3 region: CAERNQGGSYEQYF. The nucleotide sequence is TGTGCCGAGAGGAATCAGGGCGGCTCCTACGAGCAGTACTTC.